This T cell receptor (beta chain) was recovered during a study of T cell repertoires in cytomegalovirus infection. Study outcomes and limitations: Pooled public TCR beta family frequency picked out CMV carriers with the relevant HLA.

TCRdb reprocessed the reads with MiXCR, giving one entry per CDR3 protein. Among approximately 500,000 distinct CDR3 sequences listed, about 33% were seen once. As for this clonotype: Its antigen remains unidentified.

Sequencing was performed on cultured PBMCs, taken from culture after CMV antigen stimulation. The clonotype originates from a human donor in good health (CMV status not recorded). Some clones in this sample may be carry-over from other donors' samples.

CDR3 residues: CASSSLTGFEAFF. In DNA, the CDR3 is TGTGCCAGTAGTTCTCTAACAGGGTTTGAAGCTTTCTTT. The rearrangement links TRBV19 to TRBJ1-1; tentatively, D is TRBD1 (6 bases). V was shortened by 5 bases and J by 7 bases, with 14 bases between the two germline ends. The CDR3 is made up of 13 amino acids. Germline V gene lookup returns CDR1 LNHDA and CDR2 SQIVND (reference sequence). Combining the CDR3 with reference TRBV19 and TRBJ1-1 gives the whole variable domain DGGITQSPKYLFRKEGQNVTLSCEQNLNHDAMYWYRQDPGQGLRLIYYSQIVNDFQKGDIAEGYSVSREKKESFPLTVTSAQKNPTAFYLCASSSLTGFEAFFGQGTRLTVV.